Each of the 32 T cell receptor beta chains below was sequenced from the same sample in a study of technical replicates of blood from a few donors. The protocol was immunoSEQ multiplex PCR, while the TCRdb copy is restricted to in-frame clones and leaves out a portion. This sample has some 73,000 clones, with roughly nine tenths found just once. The source material was PBMCs. The receptors shown here come from a human donor in good health. Some clones in this sample may be carry-over from other donors' samples.

This chain links TRBV9 with TRBJ2-3, with 14 bases that match TRBD2. The CDR3 loop spans 18 amino acids. Unmatched junction bases numbered 6, after V lost 0 bases and J lost 3 bases. CDR1 and CDR2 (germline): SGDLS, YYNGEE. DNA of the CDR3: TGTGCCAGCAGCGTAGCGGGAGGGACTAGCGGGAGAACAGATACGCAGTATTTT. Encoded protein: CASSVAGGTSGRTDTQYF.

CDR3: CASSDQVNTEAFF. Written as DNA, the CDR3 is TGCGCCAGCAGCGACCAGGTGAACACTGAAGCTTTCTTT. The chain links TRBV5-1 to TRBJ1-1; no definite D call. The CDR3 spans 13 residues. The germline V and J ends were trimmed by 4 bases and 0 bases, with 7 bases remaining between them. CDR1 is SGHRS and CDR2 is YFSETQ in the germline V gene.

V gene TRBV4-2 combines with J gene TRBJ2-5, with 11 bases matching TRBD2. The CDR3 is 17 residues long. The V and J ends lost 0 bases and 2 bases, in that order; junction bases with no gene match: 5. CDR1 and CDR2 (germline): LGHNA, YNFKEQ. The CDR3 protein is CASSQDGLAGGQETQYF. The CDR3 DNA follows: TGTGCCAGCAGCCAAGATGGGTTAGCGGGAGGGCAAGAGACCCAGTACTTC.

The CDR3 bases are TGTGCCCCTCCAGGTCGACAGGGGGTACAGAAAACTGAAGCTTTCTTT. It is translated as CAPPGRQGVQKTEAFF. The rearrangement links TRBV19 to TRBJ1-1; TRBD1 aligns across 9 bases. The CDR3 consists of 16 residues. Germline assignment: CDR1 LNHDA and CDR2 SQIVND (reference sequence). Unmatched junction bases numbered 18, after V lost 11 bases and J lost 5 bases.

The V and J genes are TRBV6-5 and TRBJ2-7; TRBD1 might be the D (5 bases). With 2 bases removed from V and 5 bases from J, the gap between germline ends came to 10 bases. Germline V gene data show CDR1 as MNHEY and CDR2 as SVGAGI. The CDR3 is made up of 13 amino acids. This chain's CDR3 is CASSYPGRDEQYF. DNA of the CDR3: TGTGCCAGCAGTTACCCAGGGCGCGACGAGCAGTACTTC.

The V call is TRBV7-2, the J call TRBJ2-7, with D tentatively TRBD2 (6 bases). Trimming cost V 2 bases and J 6 bases, with 14 bases left between them. Germline assignment: CDR1 SGHTA and CDR2 FQGNSA. The CDR3 consists of 14 residues. This chain's CDR3 is CASSLNLVGGEQYF. In nucleotides, the CDR3 is TGTGCCAGCAGCTTAAATCTAGTCGGGGGCGAGCAGTACTTC.

The gene calls are TRBV4-2 and TRBJ1-6; D might be TRBD1 (6 bases). The CDR3 has 16 amino acids. With 4 bases removed from V and 6 bases from J, the gap between germline ends came to 16 bases. Germline loops: CDR1 LGHNA, CDR2 YNFKEQ. The CDR3 is CASSRAEQGANSPLHF. The CDR3 bases are TGTGCCAGCAGCCGAGCGGAACAGGGCGCTAATTCACCCCTCCACTTT.

The rearrangement joins TRBV18 to TRBJ2-7; 8 nucleotides line up with TRBD2. Trimming at V came to 2 bases and at J to 4 bases, leaving 1 base not matched to a gene. This CDR3 has 13 amino acids. CDR1 KGHSH and CDR2 LQKENI come from the germline V gene. CDR3 in amino acids: CASSPVAGYEQYF. DNA of the CDR3: TGTGCCAGCTCACCAGTAGCGGGGTACGAGCAGTACTTC.

This clone was found once. This chain connects TRBV6-5 to TRBJ1-2, with a possible D match to TRBD1 (6 bases). CDR1 and CDR2 (germline): MNHEY, SVGAGI. This CDR3 spans 13 amino acids. Trimming pared 7 bases from V and 6 bases from J, leaving 15 bases between. The CDR3 region is CASINPGGNGYTF. The CDR3 bases are TGTGCCAGCATCAACCCGGGGGGCAATGGCTACACCTTC.

The rearrangement joins TRBV18 to TRBJ1-1; 10 positions match TRBD1. Per the germline V gene, CDR1 is KGHSH and CDR2 is LQKENI. CDR3 length equals 13 residues. Losses at the gene ends were 4 bases for V and 5 bases for J; bases not matched to a gene: 1. This CDR3 reads CASSQGQGTEAFF. CDR3 nucleotides: TGTGCCAGCTCACAGGGACAGGGGACTGAAGCTTTCTTT.

This rearrangement joins TRBV15 to TRBJ2-1; TRBD1 matches at 7 bases. The germline CDR1 and CDR2 sequences are LNHNV and YYDKDF (reference sequence). V lost 5 bases, J lost 10 bases, and 5 bases stayed unmatched. This CDR3 has 12 residues. The CDR3: CATSGTDREQFF. In nucleotides, the CDR3 is TGTGCCACCAGCGGGACGGACAGGGAGCAGTTCTTC.

The chain is built from TRBV19 and TRBJ1-1; D may be TRBD1 (5 bases). Germline V lookup: CDR1 LNHDA, CDR2 SQIVND (reference sequence). The CDR3 has 15 residues. V was cut by 1 base and J by 6 bases, with 15 bases left in between. CDR3 sequence (DNA): TGTGCCAGTAGTATAGCGTCAGGGCCGGGGGCTGAAGCTTTCTTT. Its protein is CASSIASGPGAEAFF.

This clone was picked up a small number of times. In nucleotides, the CDR3 is TGCAGCGCCGAGGGATTACTGAACACTGAAGCTTTCTTT. Its translation: CSAEGLLNTEAFF. V and J are TRBV29-1 and TRBJ1-1; no firm D call. V was pared by 7 bases and J by 0 bases, with 12 bases between. The V gene's germline CDR1 is SQVTM and CDR2 ANQGSEA. The CDR3 length is 13 residues.

The rearrangement joins TRBV6-1 to TRBJ2-5; D may be TRBD1 (6 bases). This CDR3 contains 12 residues. Per the germline V gene, CDR1 is MNHNS and CDR2 is SASEGT. Trimming removed 8 bases from V and 4 bases from J, with 11 bases in between. CDR3 nucleotide sequence: TGTGCCAGCGGACAGACTCCAGAGACCCAGTACTTC. It yields the protein CASGQTPETQYF.

The chain couples TRBV5-1 to TRBJ1-1; unclear D gene. The germline gives CDR1 SGHRS, CDR2 YFSETQ. The CDR3 covers 14 residues. Trimming removed 0 bases from V and 1 base from J, with 7 bases in between. The CDR3 nucleotides are TGCGCCAGCAGCTTGGGCACATCGAACACTGAAGCTTTCTTT. The encoded protein is CASSLGTSNTEAFF.

The chain uses TRBV18 and TRBJ2-7; 7 bases map to TRBD1. The germline V gene encodes CDR1 KGHSH and CDR2 LQKENI. With V trimmed by 2 bases and J by 7 bases, 8 bases remained unmatched. This CDR3 is 14 amino acids long. The CDR3: CASSPTKGAGEQYF. As DNA, the CDR3 is TGTGCCAGCTCACCAACGAAGGGGGCAGGGGAGCAGTACTTC. The entire variable domain, with the rest obtained from reference TRBV18 and TRBJ2-7, is as follows: NAGVMQNPRHLVRRRGQEARLRCSPMKGHSHVYWYRQLPEEGLKFMVYLQKENIIDESGMPKERFSAEFPKEGPSILRIQQVVRGDSAAYFCASSPTKGAGEQYFGPGTRLTVT.

V gene TRBV6-5 combines with J gene TRBJ2-7; D remains ambiguous. Per germline, CDR1 MNHEY and CDR2 SVGAGI. Deletions cut 0 bases from V and 4 bases from J, with 7 bases between. The CDR3 length is 13 residues. CDR3 loop: CASSYSLGYEQYF. CDR3 bases: TGTGCCAGCAGTTACTCGCTAGGTTACGAGCAGTACTTC.

This chain links TRBV19 with TRBJ2-2; 8 bases are a match to TRBD1. The trim removed 6 bases at V and 7 bases at J, leaving 10 bases unmatched. CDR1 and CDR2 (germline): LNHDA, SQIVND (reference sequence). The CDR3 is 15 residues long. The CDR3 sequence: CASSPRAGGFGELFF. The DNA of the CDR3 is TGTGCCAGTAGCCCGAGGGCAGGGGGCTTCGGGGAGCTGTTTTTT.

The chain links TRBV30 to TRBJ1-5, with unresolved D. The CDR3 spans 12 residues. Trimming left V 0 bases short and J 6 bases short, with 6 bases between. Germline assignment: CDR1 GTSNPN and CDR2 SVGIG (reference sequence). The CDR3, as DNA: TGTGCCTGGAGTGTACTTGGTCAGCCCCAGCATTTT. Amino acid sequence: CAWSVLGQPQHF.

V gene TRBV19 combines with J gene TRBJ1-6; 9 bases are shared with TRBD1. The CDR3 loop spans 16 amino acids. V lost 0 bases and J lost 10; bases outside the gene matches: 7. The germline V gene has CDR1 LNHDA and CDR2 SQIVND (reference sequence). The CDR3 nucleotides read TGTGCCAGTAGTATAGACTACGACAGGGGGAACTCACCCCTCCACTTT. Translation: CASSIDYDRGNSPLHF. Supplemented by reference TRBV19 and TRBJ1-6, the full variable domain reads DGGITQSPKYLFRKEGQNVTLSCEQNLNHDAMYWYRQDPGQGLRLIYYSQIVNDFQKGDIAEGYSVSREKKESFPLTVTSAQKNPTAFYLCASSIDYDRGNSPLHFGNGTRLTVT.

This clone was observed once. This rearrangement joins TRBV15 to TRBJ1-2, with 8 bases lining up with TRBD1. The length of the CDR3 is 14 residues. The ends lost 4 bases at V and 8 bases at J; junction bases unmatched: 9. Germline V gives CDR1 LNHNV, CDR2 YYDKDF (reference sequence). CDR3 loop: CATSKQQGATGYTF. The CDR3 nucleotides read TGTGCCACCAGCAAGCAGCAGGGGGCAACAGGCTACACCTTC.

The chain recombines TRBV18 with TRBJ2-2; weak D call: TRBD2 (6 bases). V lost 4 bases and J 1 base, leaving 10 bases between the germline ends. Germline values: CDR1 KGHSH, CDR2 LQKENI. The CDR3 consists of 15 residues. CDR3 coding DNA: TGTGCCAGCTCACTCCCCGGGGGGAACACCGGGGAGCTGTTTTTT. This translates into CASSLPGGNTGELFF.

This chain joins TRBV2 and TRBJ1-2; 8 bases are a match to TRBD1. CDR3 length equals 15 residues. Germline-derived CDR1 and CDR2 are SNHLY and FYNNEI. With V trimmed by 3 bases and J by 9 bases, 12 bases remained unmatched. CDR3 loop: CASSEQGQGAGRYTF. The CDR3 DNA sequence: TGTGCCAGCAGTGAGCAAGGGCAGGGGGCAGGTCGCTACACCTTC. Full variable domain (outside the CDR3, taken from reference TRBV2 and TRBJ1-2): EPEVTQTPSHQVTQMGQEVILRCVPISNHLYFYWYRQILGQKVEFLVSFYNNEISEKSEIFDDQFSVERPDGSNFTLKIRSTKLEDSAMYFCASSEQGQGAGRYTFGSGTRLTVV.

The genes are TRBV7-3 and TRBJ2-2; a possible D gene is TRBD1 (5 bases). V lost 3 bases and J 6 bases, leaving 8 bases between the germline ends. The CDR3 runs 13 residues. Germline V gene data show CDR1 as SGHTA and CDR2 as FQGTGA. The CDR3: CASSFVGAGELFF. In DNA form, the CDR3 reads TGTGCCAGCAGCTTTGTAGGGGCCGGGGAGCTGTTTTTT. The variable domain in full, completed from reference TRBV7-3 and TRBJ2-2, reads GAGVSQTPSNKVTEKGKYVELRCDPISGHTALYWYRQSLGQGPEFLIYFQGTGAADDSGLPNDRFFAVRPEGSVSTLKIQRTERGDSAVYLCASSFVGAGELFFGEGSRLTVL.

V usage is TRBV5-1 and J usage is TRBJ2-6; D may be TRBD2 (7 bases). Germline V CDR1 and CDR2: SGHRS, YFSETQ. The CDR3 consists of 18 residues. Deletions cut 0 bases from V and 0 bases from J, with 13 bases between. CDR3 coding DNA: TGCGCCAGCAGCTTGGCGGGGGGCAGCCTCTCTGGGGCCAACGTCCTGACTTTC. Its protein product is CASSLAGGSLSGANVLTF.

The V and J genes are TRBV13 and TRBJ2-3; 11 bases align to TRBD1. From germline, CDR1 is PRHDT and CDR2 FYEKMQ (reference sequence). Trimming cost V 4 bases and J 4 bases; bases outside gene matches: 7. CDR3 length equals 16 residues. CDR3 bases: TGTGCCAGCAGCTGGGATGGACAGGGGGCTGCAGATACGCAGTATTTT. It yields the protein CASSWDGQGAADTQYF.

This CDR3 reads CASSSDTSYEQYF. The CDR3 DNA reads TGTGCCAGCAGCTCCGACACCTCCTACGAGCAGTACTTC. The chain recombines TRBV7-9 with TRBJ2-7; D gene uncertain. CDR3 length: 13 amino acids. The V end lost 4 bases, the J end lost 0 bases, and 7 bases lay between the germline ends. CDR1 and CDR2 from the germline V gene are SEHNR and FQNEAQ (reference sequence).

J is TRBJ1-1 and V is TRBV2; D uncertain. In germline, CDR1 is SNHLY, CDR2 FYNNEI. Trimming took 3 bases from V and 1 from J, leaving 6 bases between them. The length of the CDR3 is 13 residues. This CDR3 is CASSDEENTEAFF. CDR3 bases: TGTGCCAGCAGTGATGAGGAGAACACTGAAGCTTTCTTT.

The CDR3 DNA reads as TGTGCCAGCAGCTTAGGGGAGTTTCAGCCCCAGCATTTT. Amino acids: CASSLGEFQPQHF. The rearrangement links TRBV7-9 to TRBJ1-5; D call uncertain. V lost 1 base and J lost 6, with 7 bases in between. In germline, CDR1 is SEHNR, CDR2 FQNEAQ (reference sequence). The CDR3 has 13 residues.

This clone was detected only once. The chain couples TRBV6-5 to TRBJ2-1; 10 bases fit TRBD2. Germline loops: CDR1 MNHEY, CDR2 SVGAGI. J lost 4 bases, V lost 5 bases, and 5 bases had no gene match. The CDR3 loop spans 15 amino acids. Here the CDR3 reads CASSIAGGNYNEQFF. For the CDR3, the DNA is TGTGCCAGCAGTATAGCGGGGGGCAATTACAATGAGCAGTTCTTC.

The rearrangement links TRBV6-1 to TRBJ1-2; 9 positions agree with TRBD1. CDR3 length: 12 amino acids. V was clipped by 6 bases and J by 7 bases; unmatched bases: 3. Germline V CDR1 and CDR2: MNHNS, SASEGT. CDR3 DNA: TGTGCCAGCAGGGGACAGGGCGTTGGCTACACCTTC. Its translation is CASRGQGVGYTF.

V gene TRBV7-9 combines with J gene TRBJ1-3; 7 positions match TRBD1. From germline, CDR1 is SEHNR and CDR2 FQNEAQ (reference sequence). The CDR3 sequence is 14 residues long. V shed 4 bases and J 4 bases; nucleotides not matched to a gene: 4. For the CDR3, the DNA is TGTGCCAGCAGCTACACAGGGGAAGGAAACACCATATATTTT. Protein sequence: CASSYTGEGNTIYF.